The 4 T cell receptor beta chains presented below share a single source sample, sequenced in a study of OX40 agonist ivuxolimab in advanced cancers. The assay was immunoSEQ multiplex PCR, and TCRdb's table has in-frame clones only and misses some. The table has about 48,000 clones, 79% seen once. Sequencing used CD4+ or CD8+ T cells sorted from blood, obtained in a trial of the OX40 agonist ivuxolimab. The receptor source for this set is an adult with an advanced solid tumor such as melanoma, head and neck, liver or kidney cancer.

The chain uses TRBV10-1 and TRBJ2-1, with 8 positions matching TRBD2. The CDR3 sequence is 14 residues long. Germline values: CDR1 WNHNN, CDR2 SYGVQD (reference sequence). Germline trimming cut 5 bases from V and 7 bases from J; bases unmatched to any gene: 7. The CDR3, as DNA: TGCGCCAGCAGTCCGGGCGGGAGGTTGAATGAGCAGTTCTTC. It translates to CASSPGGRLNEQFF.

The chain couples TRBV4-3 to TRBJ2-7; 7 bases fit TRBD2. This CDR3 has 13 residues. V gave up 0 bases and J gave up 7 bases; unmatched junction bases: 3. Germline CDR1 and CDR2: LGHNA and YSLEER. CDR3 sequence (DNA): TGCGCCAGCAGCCAAGATCTCGGGAGGGAGCAGTACTTC. Amino acid sequence: CASSQDLGREQYF.

About this clone: Other DNA sequences in this specimen translate into the identical CDR3. The chain recombines TRBV5-6 with TRBJ2-4; no definite D call. The CDR3 is 15 residues long. CDR1 is SGHDT and CDR2 is YYEEEE in the germline V gene. Trimming took 3 bases from V and 0 from J, leaving 10 bases between them. CDR3 sequence (DNA): TGTGCCAGCAGCTCTGTCCTTCTAGCCAAAAACATTCAGTACTTC. As protein: CASSSVLLAKNIQYF.

This clone has a single count. The chain joins TRBV7-2 to TRBJ2-7, with D possibly being TRBD1 (5 bases). From germline, CDR1 is SGHTA and CDR2 FQGNSA. Trimming pared 5 bases from V and 4 bases from J, leaving 12 bases between. The CDR3 has 13 residues. For the CDR3, the DNA is TGTGCCAGCAGCCCCAGACAGCTATACGAGCAGTACTTC. Protein: CASSPRQLYEQYF.